Listed below are T cell receptor beta chains from one sample, sequenced in a study of blood T cell dynamics during melanoma immunotherapy. The protocol was immunoSEQ multiplex PCR, while the TCRdb copy is restricted to in-frame clones and leaves out a portion. The repertoire holds 11,000 or so clones, with over 75% as singletons. This specimen consisted of blood, obtained from a patient treated with checkpoint blockade. These receptors originate from a human donor with melanoma. Each CDR3 is given with its conserved first and last residue. A D gene is named only where the DNA matches it firmly. Expanded clones get a size class; other rows say once, few or many, or leave the size out.

clone_size j_call d_call v_call cdr3_aa cdr3_nt
. TRBJ1-2 . TRBV30 CAWFVRDTAYGYTF TGTGCCTGGTTCGTCCGCGACACTGCCTATGGCTACACCTTC
. TRBJ1-5 . TRBV9 CASSVPRDSNQPQHF TGTGCCAGCAGCGTCCCCCGGGACAGCAATCAGCCCCAGCATTTT
. TRBJ1-1 . TRBV9 CASSTQGRRDTEAFF TGTGCCAGCAGCACCCAGGGGCGGAGGGACACTGAAGCTTTCTTT
. TRBJ1-5 TRBD1 TRBV19 CASIGTGRYQPQHF TGTGCCAGCATTGGGACAGGGAGGTATCAGCCCCAGCATTTT
. TRBJ1-2 TRBD1 TRBV5-8 CASRDSGQGWDTF TGTGCCAGCAGGGACTCGGGACAGGGATGGGACACCTTC
. TRBJ2-2 TRBD1 TRBV5-6 CASRLTGFSGELFF TGTGCCAGCAGATTGACAGGGTTTTCCGGGGAGCTGTTTTTT
. TRBJ1-2 . TRBV20-1 CSARRTAVTF TGCAGTGCTAGAAGGACGGCGGTCACCTTC
once TRBJ1-5 . TRBV30 CAWSLKVLGQPQHF TGTGCCTGGAGTCTCAAGGTTTTGGGTCAGCCCCAGCATTTT
once TRBJ1-5 TRBD1 TRBV7-2 CASSSLRGLGGNQPQHF TGTGCCAGCAGCTCCCTCAGGGGGCTGGGAGGCAATCAGCCCCAGCATTTT
. TRBJ2-3 TRBD2 TRBV19 CATHLPGGRSTDTQYF TGTGCCACCCACCTCCCGGGGGGGCGCAGCACAGATACGCAGTATTTT
. TRBJ2-3 TRBD2 TRBV7-3 CASSPGGADTQYF TGTGCCAGCAGCCCCGGGGGGGCGGATACGCAGTATTTT
. TRBJ2-3 TRBD2 TRBV27 CASSLRLAGGTDTQYF TGTGCCAGCAGTCTAAGACTAGCGGGGGGCACAGATACGCAGTATTTT
. TRBJ1-5 . TRBV5-6 CASSVYNQPQHF TGTGCCAGCAGTGTGTACAATCAGCCCCAGCATTTT
. TRBJ2-3 TRBD1 TRBV7-3 CASSSGQATDTQYF TGTGCCAGCAGCTCGGGACAGGCTACAGATACGCAGTATTTT
. TRBJ1-4 . TRBV6-1 CASSELRASGEKLFF TGTGCCAGCAGTGAATTGAGAGCGAGTGGGGAAAAACTGTTTTTT
. TRBJ1-1 TRBD1 TRBV5-6 CASSSAGQLYTEAFF TGTGCCAGCAGCTCCGCGGGACAGCTATACACTGAAGCTTTCTTT
. TRBJ2-2 TRBD2 TRBV10-3 CAIGGQGSGGANTGELFF TGTGCCATCGGCGGACAGGGTAGCGGGGGGGCGAACACCGGGGAGCTGTTTTTT
few TRBJ1-2 TRBD1 TRBV5-1 CASSLGPGGDYGYTF TGCGCCAGCAGCTTGGGCCCAGGGGGGGACTATGGCTACACCTTC
. TRBJ1-4 . TRBV18 CASSNQGATNEKLFF TGTGCCAGCTCAAATCAGGGAGCAACTAATGAAAAACTGTTTTTT
. TRBJ1-5 . TRBV19 CASSMGRDRTSQPQHF TGTGCCAGTAGTATGGGACGGGACCGCACAAGCCAGCCCCAGCATTTT
. TRBJ2-5 . TRBV18 CASRPGTQETQYF TGTGCCAGCAGACCAGGTACCCAAGAGACCCAGTACTTC
. TRBJ1-1 . TRBV7-9 CASSQTQNTEAFF TGTGCCAGCAGCCAGACACAGAACACTGAAGCTTTCTTT
. TRBJ1-5 . TRBV6-5 CASSYSREALLQHF TGTGCCAGCAGTTACTCGAGAGAGGCCCTACTCCAGCATTTT
. TRBJ1-5 . TRBV19 CASSDRQSNQPQHF TGTGCCAGTAGTGACCGACAGAGCAATCAGCCCCAGCATTTT
once TRBJ2-6 . TRBV7-7 CASSIVGVPQSRANVLTF TGTGCCAGCAGCATAGTAGGAGTGCCACAAAGTCGGGCCAACGTCCTGACTTTC
. TRBJ2-7 TRBD1 TRBV7-2 CASSFTGTGSYEQYF TGTGCCAGCAGCTTTACCGGGACAGGCTCCTACGAGCAGTACTTC
. TRBJ2-7 TRBD2 TRBV6-5 CASSYSSTSGGYEQYF TGTGCCAGCAGTTACTCTTCGACTAGCGGGGGCTACGAGCAGTACTTC
. TRBJ2-3 TRBD2 TRBV19 CASSMASGGARGADTQYF TGTGCCAGTAGTATGGCTAGCGGGGGGGCCCGCGGGGCAGATACGCAGTATTTT